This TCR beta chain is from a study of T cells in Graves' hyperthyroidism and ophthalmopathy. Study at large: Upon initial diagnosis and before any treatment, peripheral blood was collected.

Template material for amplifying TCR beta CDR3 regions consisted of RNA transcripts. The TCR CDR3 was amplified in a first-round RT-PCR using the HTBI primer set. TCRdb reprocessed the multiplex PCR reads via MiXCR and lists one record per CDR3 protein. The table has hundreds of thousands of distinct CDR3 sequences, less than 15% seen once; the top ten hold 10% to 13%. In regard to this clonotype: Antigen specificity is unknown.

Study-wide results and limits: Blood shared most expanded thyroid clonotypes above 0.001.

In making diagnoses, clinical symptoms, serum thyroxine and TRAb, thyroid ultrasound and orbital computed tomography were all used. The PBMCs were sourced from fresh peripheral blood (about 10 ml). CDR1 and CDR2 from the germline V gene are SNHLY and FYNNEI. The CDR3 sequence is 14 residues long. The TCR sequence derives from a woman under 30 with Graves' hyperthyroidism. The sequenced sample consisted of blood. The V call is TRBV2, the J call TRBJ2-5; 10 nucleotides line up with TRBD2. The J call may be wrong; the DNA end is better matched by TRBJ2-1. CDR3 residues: CASSDGLAGETQFF. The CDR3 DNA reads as TGTGCCAGCAGTGATGGGCTAGCGGGAGAGACCCAGTTCTTC.